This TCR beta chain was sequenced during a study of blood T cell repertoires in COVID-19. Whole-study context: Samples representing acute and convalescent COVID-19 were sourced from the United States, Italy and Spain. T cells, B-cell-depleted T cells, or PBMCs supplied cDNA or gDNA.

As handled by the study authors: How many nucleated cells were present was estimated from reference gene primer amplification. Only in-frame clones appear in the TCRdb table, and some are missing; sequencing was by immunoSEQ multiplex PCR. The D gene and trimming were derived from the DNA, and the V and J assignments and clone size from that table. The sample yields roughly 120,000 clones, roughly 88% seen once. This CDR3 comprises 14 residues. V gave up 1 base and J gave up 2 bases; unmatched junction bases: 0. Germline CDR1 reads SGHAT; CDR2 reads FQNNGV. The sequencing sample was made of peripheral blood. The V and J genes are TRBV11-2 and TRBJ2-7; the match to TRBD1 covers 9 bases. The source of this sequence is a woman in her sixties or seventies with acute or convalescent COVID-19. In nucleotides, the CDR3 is TGTGCCAGCAGCTTAGGACAGGGGGCCTACGAGCAGTACTTC. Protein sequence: CASSLGQGAYEQYF.